This TCR beta chain was identified during a study of shared clonotypes between healthy human individuals. Study-wide results and caveats: On the whole, naive subsets had larger estimated richness than memory subsets had.

Sequenced by immunoSEQ multiplex PCR; TCRdb stores in-frame clones only, minus some. The sample includes over 850,000 clones, approximately 78% of them seen just once. Points on this clone: No antigen is known for it.

Donors included only healthy HIV-negative adults lacking recent acute infections or vaccinations. CD45RA-negative memory and CD45RA+ naive subsets were split from the CD4+ cells. CDR1 MNHEY and CDR2 SMNVEV come from the germline V gene (reference sequence). The CDR3 has 15 amino acids. Trimming took 6 bases from V and 4 from J; bases not matched to a gene: 7. This clonotype was obtained from a man aged 18 to 29 in good health. Some clones in this sample may be carry-over from other donors' samples. The V gene is TRBV27, the J gene TRBJ2-7; 12 positions match TRBD2. The sequenced sample consisted of memory CD4+ T cells from PBMCs. Subset given: CD45RA-negative fraction. The CDR3 loop is CASRRTSGTNYEQYF. As DNA, the CDR3 is TGTGCCAGCAGGCGGACTAGCGGGACAAATTACGAGCAGTACTTC.